This T cell receptor (beta chain) was identified in a study of T cell clonotyping in hematopoietic cell transplantation listed by TCRdb under 2021. Turning to the overall study: The study collected around 130 blood samples from 35 consecutive transplant recipients and their related donors. Recruitment of patients was conducted between late 2015 and January 2017, and follow-up was continued until September 2020 or death. What the research found in general, with its limitations: Only a small fraction of recipient repertoires overlapped donor repertoires, with over 95% appearing de novo at the given depth. Recipient TCR diversity fell after transplant, with pathologically expanded clonotypes rising progressively from day 30 to day 180. Broader posttransplant TCR repertoire diversity was predicted by donor and pretransplant recipient Inverse Simpson Index values. The sample size was limited, and CD4 and CD8 repertoire contributions could not be separated because cells were not sorted.

With the immunoSEQ assay, which is a bias-controlled multiplex PCR relying on V- and J-specific primers, TCR beta CDR3 regions were amplified from genomic DNA. In a second PCR step, the CDR3 amplicons were tagged with a proprietary barcode plus Illumina adapter sequences. CDR3 libraries were sequenced on an Illumina MiSeq instrument. On the study's bioinformatics: immunoSEQ Analyzer 3.0 was used for export and quality control, with R Bioconductor and Immunarch used for downstream analyses. Only productive rearrangements in the normalized downsampled data set went into calculating the repertoire metrics. In the normalized cohort, clonotypes with more than 5 templates were defined as pathologically expanded. The Inverse Simpson Index was used to measure repertoire diversity. CMV-specificity analyses were carried out on the non-normalized data set to capture all clonotypes. Here the immuneACCESS table is served through TCRdb, limited to in-frame sequences with V and J called. Missing clones are a known gap in these copies; in checked studies unresolved V genes cover under half, and the rest lacks a known reason. The V and J calls and clone size are taken from that table; D and trimming were inferred from the DNA. This sample lists 2,100 or so clones; approximately 80% were detected once. Clones ranked in the top ten supply around 6.1% of the sample.

For CDR1 and CDR2, the germline V gene lists MNHEY and SVGAGI. The CDR3, from cysteine to phenylalanine, totals 14 residues. Just the 42-base CDR3 DNA is kept, in frame starting at base 1. Trimming takes 2 bases from V and 3 bases from J, and the germline ends sit 8 bases apart. The time point label here, explained by the study, means: 100 days after allo-HCT. Recipient blood was collected about 28 days before transplant and at days 30, 100 and 180 after transplant. Nuclei Lysis Solution was used to extract genomic DNA from fresh or cryopreserved unfractionated peripheral blood mononuclear cells. This clone was recorded a few times. The antigen it recognizes is unknown. No much larger clone is present one base from it, and per-base qualities are unavailable.

The specimen comprised PBMCs, sampled 100 days after allogeneic stem cell transplant. The chain links TRBV6-5 with TRBJ1-3; the D segment could be TRBD1, given 5 matching bases. The origin of this receptor is a male patient aged 50 to 60 who had an allogeneic stem cell transplant from a related donor, so the T cells may come from the graft donor. Some clones in this sample may be carry-over from other donors' samples. The CDR3 protein sequence reads: CASSYDRSGNTIYF. The DNA is as follows: TGTGCCAGCAGTTACGACAGAAGTGGAAACACCATATATTTT.